The 27 T cell receptor beta chains reported below all come from one sample, sequenced in a study of PD-L1 blockade in urothelial cancer. Clones were read by immunoSEQ multiplex PCR, and TCRdb kept only the in-frame ones, dropping some. The sample shows around 40,000 clones, approximately 91% of them seen only once. Time point described: pretreatment peripheral blood. The source material was PBMCs, sampled around atezolizumab (anti-PD-L1) treatment. These receptors originate from a woman in her sixties with urothelial cancer.

V and J are TRBV15 and TRBJ2-7; 10 bases are a match to TRBD1. The CDR3 is made up of 16 amino acids. V lost 1 base to trimming and J lost 7 bases; unmatched junction nucleotides: 10. Germline lookup yields CDR1 LNHNV and CDR2 YYDKDF (reference sequence). The CDR3 loop reads CATSRGSGTGAGEQYF. CDR3 sequence (DNA): TGTGCCACCAGCAGAGGGAGCGGGACAGGGGCCGGTGAGCAGTACTTC.

This chain links TRBV28 with TRBJ1-1; 9 positions agree with TRBD1. CDR1 is MDHEN, CDR2 SYDVKM, per germline. Losses at the gene ends were 2 bases for V and 7 bases for J; bases not matched to a gene: 5. The CDR3 contains 14 residues. This chain's CDR3 is CASSLTGGVIEAFF. The CDR3 nucleotides are TGTGCCAGCAGTTTAACAGGGGGCGTTATTGAAGCTTTCTTT.

This chain joins TRBV19 and TRBJ1-3; D remains unclear. Germline loops: CDR1 LNHDA, CDR2 SQIVND (reference sequence). V was pared by 7 bases and J by 0 bases, with 7 bases between. The CDR3 contains 13 residues. The CDR3 reads CASTHSSGNTIYF. DNA of the CDR3: TGTGCCAGTACCCACAGCTCTGGAAACACCATATATTTT.

V gene TRBV28 combines with J gene TRBJ2-7, with 14 bases that match TRBD2. The J segment lost 3 bases and the V segment lost 3 bases, leaving 16 bases of the junction unmatched. The CDR3 runs to 20 residues. The V gene's germline CDR1 is MDHEN and CDR2 SYDVKM. CDR3 bases: TGTGCCAGCAGTTTTCCGTCGGGACTAGCGGGAGAGGGGGGGGACTACGAGCAGTACTTC. Its protein product is CASSFPSGLAGEGGDYEQYF.

Of note for this clone: A junction boundary mismatches the germline segment, possibly from a read error. The chain recombines TRBV2 with TRBJ2-7, with 10 bases lining up with TRBD1. This CDR3 is built from 14 residues. From germline, CDR1 is SNHLY and CDR2 FYNNEI. Here the CDR3 reads CASREDRGQDEQYF. DNA of the CDR3: TGTGCCAGCAGGGAAGACAGGGGGCAAGACGAGCAGTACTTC. Full variable domain (outside the CDR3, taken from reference TRBV2 and TRBJ2-7): EPEVTQTPSHQVTQMGQEVILRCVPISNHLYFYWYRQILGQKVEFLVSFYNNEISEKSEIFDDQFSVERPDGSNFTLKIRSTKLEDSAMYFCASREDRGQDEQYFGPGTRLTVT.

The chain is built from TRBV7-9 and TRBJ2-7; TRBD2 matches 8 bases. J lost 2 bases, V lost 5 bases, and 11 bases had no gene match. The CDR3 consists of 16 residues. Germline values: CDR1 SEHNR, CDR2 FQNEAQ (reference sequence). The CDR3: CASSPMGSGATYEQYF. The CDR3 nucleotides are TGTGCCAGCAGCCCCATGGGTAGCGGGGCGACCTACGAGCAGTACTTC. The whole variable domain, filled in from reference TRBV7-9 and TRBJ2-7, reads DTGVSQNPRHKITKRGQNVTFRCDPISEHNRLYWYRQTLGQGPEFLTYFQNEAQLEKSRLLSDRFSAERPKGSFSTLEIQRTEQGDSAMYLCASSPMGSGATYEQYFGPGTRLTVT.

This clone was seen just once. V usage is TRBV7-9 and J usage is TRBJ1-4, with a tentative D call TRBD1 (6 bases). CDR3 length: 14 residues. CDR1 is SEHNR and CDR2 is FQNEAQ in the germline V gene (reference sequence). Trimming took 1 base from V and 7 from J, leaving 10 bases between them. CDR3: CASSLVQGGEKLFF. The CDR3 coding sequence is TGTGCCAGCAGCTTAGTACAGGGTGGTGAAAAACTGTTTTTT.

This chain links TRBV6-6 with TRBJ2-7; D might be TRBD2 (5 bases). Germline V gives CDR1 MNHNY, CDR2 SVGAGI (reference sequence). The CDR3 sequence is 15 residues long. V gave up 6 bases and J gave up 5 bases, with 20 bases separating them. CDR3 sequence: CASREPGVAVDEQYF. CDR3 DNA: TGTGCCAGCAGAGAACCCGGGGTAGCAGTCGACGAGCAGTACTTC.

The chain joins TRBV5-1 to TRBJ1-2; 7 bases map to TRBD1. CDR1 and CDR2 from the germline V gene are SGHRS and YFSETQ. Trimming cost V 4 bases and J 8 bases; bases outside gene matches: 11. CDR3 length: 14 amino acids. The CDR3 here is CASSQTRGLDGYTF. As DNA, the CDR3 is TGCGCCAGCAGCCAGACCAGGGGGTTGGACGGCTACACCTTC.

This clone was found once. The chain employs TRBV6-4 and TRBJ2-2; TRBD2 agrees at 10 bases. The germline V gene encodes CDR1 MRHNA and CDR2 SNTAGT. With 6 bases clipped from V and 6 bases from J, the junction kept 4 bases outside the gene matches. The CDR3 length is 14 residues. The chain's CDR3 is CASSPGTSAGELFF. The CDR3 DNA reads TGTGCCAGCAGCCCCGGGACTAGCGCCGGGGAGCTGTTTTTT.

The rearrangement uses TRBV5-4 and TRBJ2-7; 9 bases line up with TRBD2. The CDR3 has 14 residues. Per the germline V gene, CDR1 is SGHNT and CDR2 is YYREEE (reference sequence). Losses at the gene ends were 0 bases for V and 4 bases for J; bases not matched to a gene: 2. The CDR3 is CASSLDSGSYEQYF. CDR3 sequence (DNA): TGTGCCAGCAGCTTGGATAGCGGGAGTTACGAGCAGTACTTC.

The chain employs TRBV21-1 and TRBJ2-7; the table's D gene call, TRBD1, was not cross checked with the DNA. TRBV21-1 is a known pseudogene. This CDR3 region has 16 residues. The CDR3 protein is CASSSHWQGAGYEQYF. For the CDR3, the DNA is TGTGCCAGCAGCTCCCATTGGCAGGGGGCGGGGTACGAGCAGTACTTC.

The chain has TRBV11-1 and TRBJ2-1, with 9 positions matching TRBD2. Germline V gene sequence: CDR1 SGHAT, CDR2 FQDESV (reference sequence). The V segment lost 1 base and the J segment 2 bases; nucleotides outside the gene matches: 3. The CDR3 sequence is 16 residues long. The CDR3: CASSLEPSGTYNEQFF. For the CDR3, the DNA is TGTGCCAGCAGCTTAGAGCCTAGCGGGACCTACAATGAGCAGTTCTTC. The full variable domain, completed using reference TRBV11-1 and TRBJ2-1, is EAEVAQSPRYKITEKSQAVAFWCDPISGHATLYWYRQILGQGPELLVQFQDESVVDDSQLPKDRFSAERLKGVDSTLKIQPAELGDSAMYLCASSLEPSGTYNEQFFGPGTRLTVL.

The chain carries TRBV28 and TRBJ2-3, with 14 nucleotides matching TRBD2. V dropped 3 bases and J dropped 6; count of bases not matched to a gene: 2. CDR1 is MDHEN, CDR2 SYDVKM, per germline. This CDR3 is built from 15 residues. CDR3 nucleotides: TGTGCCAGCAGTTTTCGACTAGCGGGAGGGGATACGCAGTATTTT. Protein sequence: CASSFRLAGGDTQYF.

This chain uses TRBV29-1 with TRBJ2-1, with a weak D call TRBD2 (6 bases). Germline V CDR1 and CDR2: SQVTM, ANQGSEA. The CDR3 sequence is 14 residues long. Trimming stripped 5 bases from V and 0 bases from J, with 11 bases between. The CDR3 spells CSVNRGISYNEQFF. The CDR3 DNA reads TGCAGCGTTAATCGGGGGATCTCCTACAATGAGCAGTTCTTC.

In its sample, this clone was seen a few times. Here the CDR3 reads CATSRGAPLNTEAFF. Here the CDR3 DNA reads TGTGCCACCAGCAGAGGGGCGCCCTTGAACACTGAAGCTTTCTTT. The chain joins TRBV15 to TRBJ1-1, with no clear D. The CDR3 has 15 residues. V was trimmed by 1 base and J by 0 bases, leaving 9 bases between them. The germline V gene encodes CDR1 LNHNV and CDR2 YYDKDF (reference sequence).

This clone came up once. The V gene is TRBV4-1, the J gene TRBJ1-1; D is perhaps TRBD1 (6 bases). Trimming left V 3 bases short and J 3 bases short, with 14 bases between. The CDR3 sequence is 15 residues long. Germline V gives CDR1 MGHRA, CDR2 YSYEKL. The CDR3: CASSQPQGPHTEAFF. CDR3 nucleotide sequence: TGCGCCAGCAGCCAGCCCCAGGGGCCCCACACTGAAGCTTTCTTT.

J is TRBJ2-7 and V is TRBV28; TRBD2 matches at 10 bases. From germline, CDR1 is MDHEN and CDR2 SYDVKM. Losses at the gene ends were 3 bases for V and 4 bases for J; bases not matched to a gene: 9. The length of the CDR3 is 16 residues. The CDR3: CASSFRLAGAQYEQYF. CDR3 DNA: TGTGCCAGCAGTTTTAGGCTAGCGGGAGCTCAGTACGAGCAGTACTTC. The full variable domain, its missing parts supplied by reference TRBV28 and TRBJ2-7, is DVKVTQSSRYLVKRTGEKVFLECVQDMDHENMFWYRQDPGLGLRLIYFSYDVKMKEKGDIPEGYSVSREKKERFSLILESASTNQTSMYLCASSFRLAGAQYEQYFGPGTRLTVT.

This chain connects TRBV4-1 to TRBJ2-4; 15 bases match TRBD2. This CDR3 is built from 18 residues. Germline lookup yields CDR1 MGHRA and CDR2 YSYEKL. The trim removed 3 bases at V and 1 base at J, leaving 4 bases unmatched. The CDR3 DNA sequence: TGCGCCAGCAGCCAGGGACTAGCGGGAGGTTCCGCCAAAAACATTCAGTACTTC. The encoded protein is CASSQGLAGGSAKNIQYF.

V gene TRBV18 combines with J gene TRBJ1-4; TRBD1 matches at 7 bases. Trimming at V came to 4 bases and at J to 5 bases, leaving 13 bases not matched to a gene. The CDR3 consists of 17 residues. CDR1 and CDR2 from the germline V gene are KGHSH and LQKENI. CDR3 sequence: CASSLGTAEIQNEKLFF. CDR3 nucleotides: TGTGCCAGCTCACTCGGGACAGCCGAAATCCAAAATGAAAAACTGTTTTTT.

V is TRBV5-8 and J is TRBJ1-5; D possibly corresponds to TRBD1 (5 bases). Germline CDR1 reads SGHTS; CDR2 reads YDEGEE. The CDR3 length is 15 residues. Trimming removed 0 bases from V and 0 bases from J, with 7 bases in between. The chain's CDR3 is CASSLAGDSNQPQHF. CDR3 in DNA: TGTGCCAGCAGCTTGGCGGGGGATAGCAATCAGCCCCAGCATTTT.

This clone was seen a single time. The J gene is TRBJ2-2, the V gene TRBV27; 10 bases fit TRBD2. Germline-derived CDR1 and CDR2 are MNHEY and SMNVEV (reference sequence). Trimming took 8 bases from V and 1 from J; bases not matched to a gene: 4. This CDR3 spans 15 amino acids. The CDR3 DNA is TGTGCCAGCCGGACTAGCGGAGTGAACACCGGGGAGCTGTTTTTT. Protein: CASRTSGVNTGELFF.

The chain recombines TRBV7-9 with TRBJ1-4; weak D call: TRBD1 (6 bases). CDR1 SEHNR and CDR2 FQNEAQ come from the germline V gene (reference sequence). Trimming shortened V by 3 bases and J by 3 bases, and 20 bases separated the two germline ends. The CDR3 contains 18 residues. CDR3 in DNA: TGTGCCAGCAGCTTTGGGATTAATCAGGGGCTTGCTAATGAAAAACTGTTTTTT. This gives the protein CASSFGINQGLANEKLFF.

This chain uses TRBV6-5 with TRBJ1-1, with D unclear. V lost 5 bases to trimming and J lost 7 bases, with 14 bases between them. CDR1 MNHEY and CDR2 SVGAGI come from the germline V gene. The CDR3 is 13 amino acids. The CDR3 DNA reads as TGTGCCAGCAGTCGTGACAAAATTTTTGAAGCTTTCTTT. Residues: CASSRDKIFEAFF.

The chain combines TRBV7-9 with TRBJ2-7; 8 bases align to TRBD1. This CDR3 region has 13 residues. Germline V gene data show CDR1 as SEHNR and CDR2 as FQNEAQ (reference sequence). The junction had 6 bases not matched to a gene; V was cut back by 2 bases and J by 9 bases. CDR3 DNA: TGTGCCAGCAGCTTATTTTTGACAGGGGTGCAGTACTTC. As protein: CASSLFLTGVQYF.

The J gene is TRBJ2-1, the V gene TRBV27; 7 positions match TRBD2. Germline CDR1 MNHEY, CDR2 SMNVEV (reference sequence). CDR3 length equals 16 residues. Losses at the gene ends were 7 bases for V and 6 bases for J; bases not matched to a gene: 15. CDR3 sequence reads: CASIPLREGRSNEQFF. Here the CDR3 DNA reads TGTGCCAGCATCCCCCTCAGGGAGGGTAGATCCAATGAGCAGTTCTTC.

This CDR3 is CASTSPKGGYTF. In DNA, the CDR3 is TGTGCCAGCACCTCCCCGAAGGGGGGCTACACCTTC. This chain connects TRBV6-5 to TRBJ1-2; possible D gene TRBD1, 5 bases. Germline CDR1 reads MNHEY; CDR2 reads SVGAGI. This CDR3 is built from 12 residues. The ends were cut back, 7 bases at V and 8 bases at J, with 14 bases in the middle.